This entry lists 32 T cell receptor beta chains sequenced from one sample in a study of glioma-infiltrating T cells. Using RNA template, CDR3s of TCR alpha and beta were amplified with iRepertoire arm-PCR. TCRdb re-called the multiplex PCR reads through MiXCR, storing one row per CDR3 protein. The data hold about 130,000 distinct CDR3 sequences, with roughly 23% observed a single time. What was sequenced was glioma tissue, nonneoplastic brain tissue, or PBMCs (not recorded which). All receptors come from a human donor with low-grade glioma or glioblastoma, undergoing nonglioma brain surgery, or in good health (not recorded which).

As to this clonotype: At one of its ends the junction is not consistent with the germline gene, which may arise from a read error. The rearrangement uses TRBV5-4 and TRBJ1-6, with 9 bases aligning to TRBD1. Germline values: CDR1 SGHNT, CDR2 YYREEE (reference sequence). This CDR3 has 15 residues. The CDR3 DNA follows: TGTGCCAGCAGCCCGCCGGGACAGGGCCCGTCACCCCTCCGCTTT. Translation: CASSPPGQGPSPLRF.

This clonotype was recorded a few times. The J gene is TRBJ2-7, the V gene TRBV3-1; a possible D gene is TRBD1 (5 bases). Germline V gene sequence: CDR1 LGHDT, CDR2 YNNKEL (reference sequence). The germline V and J ends were trimmed by 1 base and 2 bases, with 9 bases remaining between them. This CDR3 contains 14 residues. The CDR3 bases are TGTGCCAGCAGCCAAGTTTGGGGCCCCTACGAGCAGTACTTC. This codes for CASSQVWGPYEQYF.

In this sample, this clonotype turned up a few times. The genes are TRBV29-1 and TRBJ2-7, with 10 bases matching TRBD2. From germline, CDR1 is SQVTM and CDR2 ANQGSEA. V lost 6 bases to trimming and J lost 4 bases; unmatched junction nucleotides: 9. The CDR3 contains 14 residues. The CDR3 here is CSVLAGGREYEQYF. The CDR3 nucleotides are TGCAGCGTCTTAGCGGGAGGTAGGGAGTACGAGCAGTACTTC.

The genes are TRBV5-5 and TRBJ2-3, with 9 bases that match TRBD1. V lost 5 bases, J lost 5 bases, and 9 bases stayed unmatched. Germline-derived CDR1 and CDR2 are SGHKS and YYEKEE (reference sequence). This CDR3 spans 15 amino acids. DNA of the CDR3: TGTGCCAGCAGATCCCGGGACAGGGCTGGAGATACGCAGTATTTT. Its translation: CASRSRDRAGDTQYF.

Ten or more counts support this clonotype. V gene TRBV6-1 combines with J gene TRBJ2-7, with 7 bases fitting TRBD1. Trimming cost V 7 bases and J 7 bases; bases outside gene matches: 13. There are 14 residues in the CDR3. From germline, CDR1 is MNHNS and CDR2 SASEGT. CDR3 bases: TGTGCCAGCACCAAGACAGGGACGGGTGGGGAGCAGTACTTC. This gives the protein CASTKTGTGGEQYF.

This clonotype occurred many times. The chain joins TRBV6-1 to TRBJ1-2; D remains ambiguous. CDR3 length equals 12 residues. Trimming cost V 6 bases and J 4 bases, with 9 bases left between them. CDR1 MNHNS and CDR2 SASEGT come from the germline V gene. CDR3 nucleotides: TGTGCCAGCAGCTACCATCTCTATGGCTACACCTTC. Protein sequence: CASSYHLYGYTF.

Ten or more counts support this clonotype. The rearrangement uses TRBV27 and TRBJ2-7; 12 nucleotides line up with TRBD2. The CDR3 extends over 17 amino acids. Germline V gene lookup returns CDR1 MNHEY and CDR2 SMNVEV (reference sequence). With V trimmed by 3 bases and J by 7 bases, 13 bases remained unmatched. CDR3 coding DNA: TGTGCCAGCAGTTTTAACATCCTAGCGGGAGGGCCGGGAGAGCAGTACTTC. Amino acids: CASSFNILAGGPGEQYF.

This clonotype was observed a handful of times. The rearrangement uses TRBV7-3 and TRBJ2-7, with 7 nucleotides matching TRBD1. The CDR3 is 14 residues long. Germline CDR1 reads SGHTA; CDR2 reads FQGTGA. V gave up 2 bases and J gave up 6 bases; unmatched junction bases: 7. The CDR3 DNA sequence: TGTGCCAGCAGCTTAGGGCAGGGACAGTCCGAGCAGTACTTC. It codes for CASSLGQGQSEQYF.

This clonotype occurred a few times. A much larger clone lies one base from this, so it may be a read error. In this CDR3 the conserved last residue, phenylalanine or tryptophan, is missing, so a read error is likely. The J gene is TRBJ2-3, the V gene TRBV2; 9 bases fit TRBD1. This CDR3 region has 12 residues. V was clipped by 6 bases and J by 9 bases; unmatched bases: 4. Germline loops: CDR1 SNHLY, CDR2 FYNNEI. The DNA of the CDR3 is TGTGCCAGCAGCGAGGGACAGGGAACGCAGTATCTT. As protein: CASSEGQGTQYL.

This clonotype was counted ten times or more. The chain couples TRBV7-9 to TRBJ2-2; the D is unclear. Deletions cut 5 bases from V and 4 bases from J, with 5 bases between. This CDR3 has 12 residues. Germline V gene data show CDR1 as SEHNR and CDR2 as FQNEAQ (reference sequence). CDR3 sequence reads: CASSPITGELFF. CDR3 coding DNA: TGTGCCAGCAGCCCCATCACCGGGGAGCTGTTTTTT. The variable domain in full, completed from reference TRBV7-9 and TRBJ2-2, reads DTGVSQNPRHKITKRGQNVTFRCDPISEHNRLYWYRQTLGQGPEFLTYFQNEAQLEKSRLLSDRFSAERPKGSFSTLEIQRTEQGDSAMYLCASSPITGELFFGEGSRLTVL.

The chain carries TRBV5-6 and TRBJ2-2; a possible D gene is TRBD2 (5 bases). The CDR3 runs 17 residues. CDR1 is SGHDT and CDR2 is YYEEEE in the germline V gene. V lost 4 bases, J lost 4 bases, and 20 bases lay in between. This chain's CDR3 is CASSGGKRIRSTGELFF. The DNA of the CDR3 is TGTGCCAGCAGCGGCGGTAAGCGGATCCGATCCACCGGGGAGCTGTTTTTT.

This clonotype showed up many times. The rearrangement links TRBV19 to TRBJ1-5; D is unclear. The V gene's germline CDR1 is LNHDA and CDR2 SQIVND (reference sequence). Trimming left V 5 bases short and J 7 bases short, with 15 bases between. This CDR3 is built from 14 residues. The CDR3 sequence: CASSLEEGNQPQHF. Written as DNA, the CDR3 is TGTGCCAGTAGTTTGGAAGAGGGTAACCAGCCCCAGCATTTT.

This clonotype was seen at least ten times. The chain uses TRBV7-2 and TRBJ2-4, with no clear D. The germline V gene has CDR1 SGHTA and CDR2 FQGNSA. This CDR3 is 14 amino acids long. With 6 bases removed from V and 5 bases from J, the gap between germline ends came to 14 bases. The CDR3 DNA sequence: TGTGCCAGCAGAAGAGGTTGGGATGAAAACATTCAGTACTTC. Protein sequence: CASRRGWDENIQYF.

This clonotype was counted at least ten times. This sequence joins TRBV6-1 and TRBJ1-4; 10 nucleotides line up with TRBD1. The CDR3 loop spans 15 amino acids. Trimming cost V 7 bases and J 5 bases; bases outside gene matches: 7. CDR1 is MNHNS and CDR2 is SASEGT in the germline V gene. The chain's CDR3 is CASNPPGQGNEKLFF. In DNA, the CDR3 is TGTGCCAGCAACCCCCCGGGACAGGGGAATGAAAAACTGTTTTTT.

Many counts were recorded for this clonotype. V usage is TRBV20-1 and J usage is TRBJ1-5; perhaps TRBD1 as D (5 bases). The CDR3 has 12 residues. Germline CDR1 DFQATT, CDR2 SNEGSKA (reference sequence). V was clipped by 5 bases and J by 3 bases, with 8 bases between them. The CDR3 loop is CSAGQTNQPQHF. The CDR3 coding sequence is TGCAGTGCTGGACAAACCAATCAGCCCCAGCATTTT.

In its sample, this clonotype was seen many times. This chain joins TRBV6-1 and TRBJ2-3; TRBD2 might be the D (5 bases). This CDR3 spans 15 amino acids. Germline CDR1 MNHNS, CDR2 SASEGT. The V end lost 6 bases, the J end lost 4 bases, and 17 bases lay between the germline ends. The CDR3 coding sequence is TGTGCCAGCAGCCGAGCAGCCGTGGGAGCAGATACGCAGTATTTT. Protein sequence: CASSRAAVGADTQYF.

There are many counts of this clonotype. This CDR3 reads CASSQERKGGEQYF. The CDR3 coding sequence is TGCGCCAGCAGCCAAGAAAGGAAGGGAGGCGAGCAGTACTTC. The chain couples TRBV4-1 to TRBJ2-7; D perhaps matches TRBD2 (6 bases). Germline values: CDR1 MGHRA, CDR2 YSYEKL. The CDR3 loop spans 14 amino acids. V lost 0 bases and J lost 6, with 12 bases in between.

There are many counts of this clonotype. This CDR3 reads CASSLSTSGSATDTQYF. The CDR3 DNA is TGTGCCAGCAGCTTAAGCACTAGCGGGAGTGCTACAGATACGCAGTATTTT. The V call is TRBV7-9, the J call TRBJ2-3; the match to TRBD2 covers 11 bases. Germline lookup yields CDR1 SEHNR and CDR2 FQNEAQ (reference sequence). Trimming cost V 2 bases and J 3 bases; bases outside gene matches: 7. There are 17 residues in the CDR3.

This clonotype was observed once. This may stem from a read error, because a much larger clone lies one nucleotide away. The chain employs TRBV4-2 and TRBJ1-1; tentatively, D is TRBD1 (6 bases). Germline V gene data show CDR1 as LGHNA and CDR2 as YNFKEQ. V dropped 4 bases and J dropped 10 bases, with 25 bases sitting between them. CDR3 length equals 16 residues. This chain's CDR3 is CASSPVPRDTGIVAFF. The CDR3 DNA is TGTGCCAGCAGCCCTGTCCCCCGTGATACAGGGATAGTAGCTTTCTTT.

There are many counts of this clonotype. The chain couples TRBV20-1 to TRBJ2-5; D is unresolved. Trimming left V 1 base short and J 4 bases short, with 16 bases between. The CDR3 sequence is 15 residues long. Looked up from germline, CDR1 is DFQATT and CDR2 is SNEGSKA (reference sequence). CDR3 DNA: TGCAGTGCTAGAGTTTCCCCGTCGGCGGTAGAGACCCAGTACTTC. Encoded protein: CSARVSPSAVETQYF.

This clonotype occurred many times. The rearrangement links TRBV3-1 to TRBJ2-3, with 7 bases lining up with TRBD2. CDR1 LGHDT and CDR2 YNNKEL come from the germline V gene (reference sequence). V dropped 0 bases and J dropped 2; count of bases not matched to a gene: 5. The CDR3 loop spans 16 amino acids. The CDR3 bases are TGTGCCAGCAGCCAAGAGACTAGCCGACACACAGATACGCAGTATTTT. This sequence encodes CASSQETSRHTDTQYF.

This clonotype occurred many times. The chain has TRBV2 and TRBJ1-6; D remains ambiguous. The V gene lost 8 bases and the J gene lost 6 bases, with 17 bases spanning the gap. The CDR3 sequence is 15 residues long. CDR1 and CDR2 (germline): SNHLY, FYNNEI. The CDR3 DNA is TGTGCCAGCGTCCCCCTTGGGCTAATTAATTCACCCCTCCACTTT. Translated, it gives CASVPLGLINSPLHF.

This clonotype showed up many times. V usage is TRBV6-1 and J usage is TRBJ2-7; 9 bases align to TRBD2. Trimming at V came to 7 bases and at J to 1 base, leaving 8 bases not matched to a gene. Germline CDR1 MNHNS, CDR2 SASEGT. The CDR3 is made up of 15 amino acids. This CDR3 is CASTGGTSSSYEQYF. The DNA of the CDR3 is TGTGCCAGCACCGGGGGGACTAGCTCTTCCTACGAGCAGTACTTC.

This clonotype was detected many times. This sequence joins TRBV3-1 and TRBJ1-1; D remains ambiguous. The CDR3 length is 11 residues. Germline V gene data show CDR1 as LGHDT and CDR2 as YNNKEL (reference sequence). V was shortened by 0 bases and J by 8 bases, with 4 bases between the two germline ends. The CDR3 sequence: CASSQEQEAFF. CDR3 nucleotides: TGTGCCAGCAGCCAAGAACAGGAAGCTTTCTTT.

This clonotype was seen ten or more times. The CDR3 region is CASSFSELAGGREQYF. The CDR3 DNA is TGTGCCAGCAGCTTCTCAGAATTAGCGGGAGGTCGCGAGCAGTACTTC. V is TRBV7-2 and J is TRBJ2-7; 10 bases are a match to TRBD2. The V gene's germline CDR1 is SGHTA and CDR2 FQGNSA. The J segment lost 6 bases and the V segment lost 3 bases, leaving 11 bases of the junction unmatched. The CDR3 is 16 amino acids.

This clonotype was recorded many times. The chain carries TRBV10-3 and TRBJ1-3; no definite D call. Germline assignment: CDR1 ENHRY and CDR2 SYGVKD. Trimming stripped 7 bases from V and 2 bases from J, with 15 bases between. CDR3 length equals 15 residues. This CDR3 is CAITSGISAGNTIYF. CDR3 bases: TGTGCCATCACGTCGGGCATCAGCGCTGGAAACACCATATATTTT.

This clonotype was found many times. The chain combines TRBV15 with TRBJ1-5; D possibly corresponds to TRBD1 (5 bases). The CDR3 is made up of 19 amino acids. CDR1 and CDR2 (germline): LNHNV, YYDKDF (reference sequence). Trimming cost V 4 bases and J 5 bases, with 27 bases left between them. The CDR3 DNA is TGTGCCACCAGCACCTTTTCCTGGGGACGAGGGGATGTGCATCAGCCCCAGCATTTT. Residues: CATSTFSWGRGDVHQPQHF.

A remark on this clonotype: It may be a read error: a sequence one base away is much more abundant. V gene TRBV6-5 combines with J gene TRBJ2-7, with a tentative D call TRBD2 (5 bases). The CDR3 length is 15 residues. V dropped 1 base and J dropped 5 bases, with 15 bases sitting between them. Per germline, CDR1 MNHEY and CDR2 SVGAGI. The CDR3 sequence: CASSYLDSTFDEQYF. Written as DNA, the CDR3 is TGTGCCAGCAGTTACTTGGACTCAACGTTTGACGAGCAGTACTTC.

The V call is TRBV28, the J call TRBJ1-5; unclear D gene. Germline assignment: CDR1 MDHEN and CDR2 SYDVKM. There are 12 residues in the CDR3. The germline V and J ends were trimmed by 6 bases and 8 bases, with 11 bases remaining between them. CDR3 nucleotide sequence: TGTGCCAGCAGGGTCAAGGGAAAGCCCCAGCATTTT. The encoded protein is CASRVKGKPQHF.

This clonotype was seen a few times. V and J are TRBV29-1 and TRBJ2-3; D perhaps matches TRBD1 (7 bases). CDR3 length equals 13 residues. The germline V gene encodes CDR1 SQVTM and CDR2 ANQGSEA. The V gene lost 7 bases and the J gene lost 3 bases, with 14 bases spanning the gap. The CDR3 loop is CSALQGRTDTQYF. The CDR3 bases are TGCAGCGCTCTACAGGGGAGGACAGATACGCAGTATTTT.

Ten or more counts support this clonotype. This chain links TRBV28 with TRBJ2-7; tentatively, D is TRBD1 or TRBD2 (5 bases each). CDR3 length equals 16 residues. The germline V and J ends were trimmed by 2 bases and 3 bases, with 17 bases remaining between them. Germline V gene data show CDR1 as MDHEN and CDR2 as SYDVKM. The CDR3 reads CASSLSQGIAFYEQYF. CDR3 coding DNA: TGTGCCAGCAGTTTAAGCCAGGGAATAGCGTTCTACGAGCAGTACTTC.

This chain uses TRBV11-2 with TRBJ2-6; D possibly corresponds to TRBD1 (6 bases). The CDR3 is 19 amino acids. Germline V CDR1 and CDR2: SGHAT, FQNNGV. V lost 4 bases and J 2 bases, leaving 21 bases between the germline ends. The CDR3 reads CASSSYRRDTLTGANVLTF. The CDR3 DNA sequence: TGTGCCAGCAGCTCCTACCGACGGGACACTTTAACTGGGGCCAACGTCCTGACTTTC.